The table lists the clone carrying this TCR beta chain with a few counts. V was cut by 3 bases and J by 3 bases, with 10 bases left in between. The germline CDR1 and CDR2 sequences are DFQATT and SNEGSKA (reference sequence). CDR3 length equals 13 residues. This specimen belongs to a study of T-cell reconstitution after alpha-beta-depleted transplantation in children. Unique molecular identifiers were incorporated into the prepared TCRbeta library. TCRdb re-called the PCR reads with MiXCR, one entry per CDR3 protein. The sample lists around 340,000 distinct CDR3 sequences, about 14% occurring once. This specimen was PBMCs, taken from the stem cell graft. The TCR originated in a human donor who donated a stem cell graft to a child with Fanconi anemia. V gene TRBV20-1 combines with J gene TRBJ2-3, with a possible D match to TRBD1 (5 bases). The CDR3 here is CSASKTVTDTQYF. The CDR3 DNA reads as TGCAGTGCTAGCAAGACAGTTACAGATACGCAGTATTTT.